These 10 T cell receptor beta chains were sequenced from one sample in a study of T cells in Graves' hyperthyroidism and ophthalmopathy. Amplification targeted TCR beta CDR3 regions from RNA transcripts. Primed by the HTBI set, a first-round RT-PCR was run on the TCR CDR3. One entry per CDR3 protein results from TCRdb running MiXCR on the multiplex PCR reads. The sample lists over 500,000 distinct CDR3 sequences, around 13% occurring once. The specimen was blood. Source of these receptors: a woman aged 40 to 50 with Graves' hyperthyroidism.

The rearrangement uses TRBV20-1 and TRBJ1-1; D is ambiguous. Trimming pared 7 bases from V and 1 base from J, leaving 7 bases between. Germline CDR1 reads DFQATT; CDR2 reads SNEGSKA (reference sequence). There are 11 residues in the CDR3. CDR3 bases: TGCAGTGGAGATCGGAACACTGAAGCTTTCTTT. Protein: CSGDRNTEAFF.

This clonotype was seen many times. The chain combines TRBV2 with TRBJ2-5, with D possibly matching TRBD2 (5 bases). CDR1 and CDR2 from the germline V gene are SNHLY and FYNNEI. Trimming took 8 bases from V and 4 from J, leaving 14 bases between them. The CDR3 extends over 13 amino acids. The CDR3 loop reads CASPPGVGETQYF. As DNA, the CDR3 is TGTGCCAGCCCCCCCGGGGTAGGAGAGACCCAGTACTTC.

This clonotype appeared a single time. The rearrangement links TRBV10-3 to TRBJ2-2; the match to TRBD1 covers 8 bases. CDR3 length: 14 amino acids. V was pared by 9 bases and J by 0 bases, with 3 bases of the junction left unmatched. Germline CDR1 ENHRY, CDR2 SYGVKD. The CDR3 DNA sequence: TGTGCCATTCAACAGGGGGCGAACACCGGGGAGCTGTTTTTT. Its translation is CAIQQGANTGELFF.

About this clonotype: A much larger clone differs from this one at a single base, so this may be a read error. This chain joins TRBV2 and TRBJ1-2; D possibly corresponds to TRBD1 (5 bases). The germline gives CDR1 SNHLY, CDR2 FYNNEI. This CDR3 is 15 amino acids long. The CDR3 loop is CASGTSGAGPYGYIF. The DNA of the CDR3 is TGTGCCAGCGGAACCTCGGGTGCAGGGCCCTATGGCTACATCTTC.

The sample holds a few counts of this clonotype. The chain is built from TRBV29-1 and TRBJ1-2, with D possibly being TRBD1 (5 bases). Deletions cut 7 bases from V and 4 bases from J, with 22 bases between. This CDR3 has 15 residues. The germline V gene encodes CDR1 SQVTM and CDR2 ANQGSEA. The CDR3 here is CSAQTRGHLVYGYTF. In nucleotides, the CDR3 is TGCAGCGCTCAAACACGGGGCCACCTAGTCTATGGCTACACCTTC.

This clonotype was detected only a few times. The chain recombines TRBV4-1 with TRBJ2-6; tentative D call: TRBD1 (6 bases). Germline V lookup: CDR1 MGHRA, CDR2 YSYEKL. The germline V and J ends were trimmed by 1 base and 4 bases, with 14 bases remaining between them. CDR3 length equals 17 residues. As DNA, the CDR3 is TGCGCCAGCAGCCAAGCGTCAGGGGCCTCAGGGGCCAACGTCCTGACTTTC. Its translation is CASSQASGASGANVLTF.

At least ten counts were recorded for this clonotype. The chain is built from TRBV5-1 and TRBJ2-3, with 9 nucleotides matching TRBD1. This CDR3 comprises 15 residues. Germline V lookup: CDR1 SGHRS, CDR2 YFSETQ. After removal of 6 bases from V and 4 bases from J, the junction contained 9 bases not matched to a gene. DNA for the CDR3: TGCGCCAGCAAACCGAGGACAGGGGAGGCAGATACGCAGTATTTT. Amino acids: CASKPRTGEADTQYF.

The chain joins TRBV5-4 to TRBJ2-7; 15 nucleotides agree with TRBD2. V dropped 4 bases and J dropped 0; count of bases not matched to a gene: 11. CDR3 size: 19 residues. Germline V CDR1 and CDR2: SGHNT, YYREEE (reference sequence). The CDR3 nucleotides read TGTGCCAGCAGCCTACCAGGACTAGCGGGAGGGCCGCTCTCCTACGAGCAGTACTTC. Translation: CASSLPGLAGGPLSYEQYF. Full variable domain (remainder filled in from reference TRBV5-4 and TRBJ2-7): ETGVTQSPTHLIKTRGQQVTLRCSSQSGHNTVSWYQQALGQGPQFIFQYYREEENGRGNFPPRFSGLQFPNYSSELNVNALELDDSALYLCASSLPGLAGGPLSYEQYFGPGTRLTVT.

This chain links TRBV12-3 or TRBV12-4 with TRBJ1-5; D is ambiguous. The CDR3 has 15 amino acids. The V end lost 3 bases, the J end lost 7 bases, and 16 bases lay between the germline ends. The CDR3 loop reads CASSLGGIDGQPQHF. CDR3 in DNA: TGTGCCAGCAGTTTGGGAGGGATAGACGGCCAGCCCCAGCATTTT.

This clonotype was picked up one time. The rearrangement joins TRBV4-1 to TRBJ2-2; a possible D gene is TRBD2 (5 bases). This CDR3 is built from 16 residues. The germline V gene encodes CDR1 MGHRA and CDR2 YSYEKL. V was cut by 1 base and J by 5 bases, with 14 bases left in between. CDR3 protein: CASSQALGLLTGELFF. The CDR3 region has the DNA TGCGCCAGCAGCCAAGCTCTTGGACTGCTAACCGGGGAGCTGTTTTTT.